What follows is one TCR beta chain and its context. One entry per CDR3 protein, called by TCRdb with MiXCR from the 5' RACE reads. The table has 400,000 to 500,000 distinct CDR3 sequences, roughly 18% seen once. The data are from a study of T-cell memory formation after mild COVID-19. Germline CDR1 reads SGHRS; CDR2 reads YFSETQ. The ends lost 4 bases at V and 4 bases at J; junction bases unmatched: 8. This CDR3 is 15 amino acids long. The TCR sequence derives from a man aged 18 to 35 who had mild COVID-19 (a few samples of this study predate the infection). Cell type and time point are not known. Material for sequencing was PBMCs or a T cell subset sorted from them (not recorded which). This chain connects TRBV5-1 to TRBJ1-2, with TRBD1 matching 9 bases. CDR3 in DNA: TGCGCCAGCAGCCCCGGGACAGGGTCCGCCTATGGCTACACCTTC. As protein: CASSPGTGSAYGYTF.